The entry below gives a single T cell receptor (beta chain) sequence along with its context. Its antigen is still unknown. Several immunoSEQ plates received, in even portions, the genomic DNA of each subset. Profiling relied on immunoSEQ multiplex PCR, and the TCRdb table lists in-frame clones only, not all of them. The sample shows about 2 million clones, about 94% of them seen only once. Trimming cost V 6 bases and J 6 bases, with 9 bases left between them. The length of the CDR3 is 11 residues. Germline assignment: CDR1 MNHEY and CDR2 SMNVEV (reference sequence). The naive CD8 population came from CD45RO-negative cells selected for CCR7, without terminally differentiated effector memory CD45RA+ cells. The entry originates in a study of shared clonotypes between healthy human individuals. Study-wide results and limits: Sampling used blood alone; tissue repertoires probably differ. It was the non-shared clonotypes that had lower generation probabilities than clonotypes shared by all four donors. What naive subsets generally showed was a larger estimated richness than memory subsets showed.

Material for sequencing was naive CD8+ T cells sorted from blood. This rearrangement joins TRBV27 to TRBJ2-7, with D perhaps TRBD1 or TRBD2 (5 bases each). The source of this sequence is a man between 18 and 29 years old in good health. CDR3 nucleotides: TGTGCCAGCAGGTTTGGGGGCGAGCAGTACTTC. Encoded protein: CASRFGGEQYF.